One T cell receptor beta chain is described in this entry. One junction end does not reproduce the germline sequence, and a read error may be involved. Amplification targeted TCR beta CDR3 regions from RNA transcripts. Researchers ran a first-round RT-PCR on the TCR CDR3 using the HTBI primer set. TCRdb used MiXCR to reprocess the multiplex PCR reads, holding one entry per CDR3 protein. The sample lists around 600,000 distinct CDR3 sequences, approximately 14% occurring once. The sample originates from a study of T cells in Graves' hyperthyroidism and ophthalmopathy. Clinical symptoms, serum thyroxine and TRAb, thyroid ultrasound and orbital computed tomography were used for the diagnoses. The PBMCs had their origin in around 10 ml of fresh peripheral blood. CDR1 is SGHTA and CDR2 is FQGTGA in the germline V gene. The length of the CDR3 is 18 residues.

The sample taken for sequencing was blood. This receptor was taken from a woman aged 18 to 35 with Graves' ophthalmopathy. The chain uses TRBV7-3 and TRBJ2-2; 8 positions match TRBD2. The CDR3 loop is CASSLDRSGDTNAGELFF. In nucleotides, the CDR3 is TGTGCCAGCAGCTTAGACCGTAGCGGGGACACGAACGCCGGGGAGCTGTTTTTT. The full variable domain, with the rest looked up from reference TRBV7-3 and TRBJ2-2, is GAGVSQTPSNKVTEKGKYVELRCDPISGHTALYWYRQSLGQGPEFLIYFQGTGAADDSGLPNDRFFAVRPEGSVSTLKIQRTERGDSAVYLCASSLDRSGDTNAGELFFGEGSRLTVL.